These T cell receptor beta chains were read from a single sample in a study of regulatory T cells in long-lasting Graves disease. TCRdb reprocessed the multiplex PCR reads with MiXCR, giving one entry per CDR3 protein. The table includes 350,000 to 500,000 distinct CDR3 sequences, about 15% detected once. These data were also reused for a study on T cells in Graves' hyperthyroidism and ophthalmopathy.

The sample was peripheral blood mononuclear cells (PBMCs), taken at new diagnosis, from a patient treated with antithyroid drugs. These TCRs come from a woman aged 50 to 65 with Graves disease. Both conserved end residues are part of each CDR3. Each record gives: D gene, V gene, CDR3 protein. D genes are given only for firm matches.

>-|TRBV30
CAWRRTPTSYEQYF
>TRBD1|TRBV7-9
CASSLGTGQKLFF
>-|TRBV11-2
CASSLAGLGDGYTF
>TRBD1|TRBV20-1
CSARVWQGAYNSPLHF
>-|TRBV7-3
CASSLGFDTGELFF
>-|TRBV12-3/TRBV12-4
CASSGGSNTGELFF
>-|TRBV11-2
CASSTGLAETQYF
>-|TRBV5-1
CASSLWGPGELFF
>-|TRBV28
CATLDRAKNIQYF
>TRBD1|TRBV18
CASSPQDRLEKLFF
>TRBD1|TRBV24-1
CATSDLRRGTGDNEQFF
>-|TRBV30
CAWRGRMADQETQYF
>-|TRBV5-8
CASSREPTNEKLFF
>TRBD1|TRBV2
CASSDRTGTYGYTF
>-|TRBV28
CASSSALGWGYTF
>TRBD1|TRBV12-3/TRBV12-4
CASSQGQGHGYTF
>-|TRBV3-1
CASSQAGQTPKGAFF
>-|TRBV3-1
CASSQDGGAGLYEQYF
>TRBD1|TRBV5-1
CASSLIAAQGYGYTF
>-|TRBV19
CASSIVHFEETQYF
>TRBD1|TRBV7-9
CASSWEQGDYGYTF
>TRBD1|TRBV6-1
CASSEVSGQGGEKLFF
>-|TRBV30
CAWSAFIDYEQYF
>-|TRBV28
CASSLTLLGEDTQYF
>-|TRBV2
CASSERGGEKLFF
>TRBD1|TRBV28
CASSHGQGFSEQYF
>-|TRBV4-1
CASSQVSGGETQYF
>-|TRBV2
CASLKGSNQPQHF
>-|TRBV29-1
CSVEGTIISEDNEQFF
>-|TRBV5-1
CASSPNRAGETQYF
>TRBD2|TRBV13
CASSPSGRVVYNEQFF
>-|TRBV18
CASSPPSQEKLFF
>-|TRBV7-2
CASSAHSGTPGPGYTF
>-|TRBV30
CAWNRPKNTEAFF
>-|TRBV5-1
CASSFGEYEQYF
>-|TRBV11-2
CASSRDRNTEAFF
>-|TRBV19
CASRVGPTRSYNEQFF
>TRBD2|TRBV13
CASSTSGRRGTGELFF
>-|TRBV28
CASSGAVSVNEKLFF
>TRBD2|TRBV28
CASSTPGTSGGAYNEQFF
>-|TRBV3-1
CASSHRSGDLGYTF
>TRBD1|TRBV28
CASSLKDRVEQYF
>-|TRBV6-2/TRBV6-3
CASSPRTIRGNIQYF
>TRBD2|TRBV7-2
CASRKAGTSVYNEQFF
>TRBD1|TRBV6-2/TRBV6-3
CASRIQGGSNQPQHF
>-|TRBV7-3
CASSLTSRGGTGELFF
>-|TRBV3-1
CASSQVVTANTEAFF
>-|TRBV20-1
CSARRGNTIYF
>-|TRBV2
CASSRDVTGELFF
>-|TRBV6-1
CASSPAERDEKLFF
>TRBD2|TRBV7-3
CASSLMGGTSGRNEQFF
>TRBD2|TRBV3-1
CASSQGAAPLAGDETQYF
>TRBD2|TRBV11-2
CASSTPGTSGGVTQYF
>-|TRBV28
CASSPWTAKTNTEAFF
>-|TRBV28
CASSLGLPLSYEQYF
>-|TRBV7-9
CASRTGTTTGELFF